The rows below give T cell receptor beta chains drawn from one sample of a study of regulatory T cells in long-lasting Graves disease. TCRdb recomputed calls from the multiplex PCR reads with MiXCR, one row per CDR3 protein. The data show roughly 560,000 distinct CDR3 sequences, more than 10% seen once. These sequences were also reported in another study, on T cells in Graves' hyperthyroidism and ophthalmopathy.

The sequencing used peripheral blood mononuclear cells (PBMCs), collected at new diagnosis, from a patient treated with antithyroid drugs. These receptors came from a woman aged 25 to 39 with Graves disease. CDR3s include the opening cysteine and the closing phenylalanine or tryptophan. A D gene is named only where the DNA matches it firmly. Part of the rows lack a size; the others show once, few, many or a class for expanded clones.

j_gene,v_gene,d_gene,abundance,CDR3aa,CDR3nt
TRBJ1-5,TRBV2,-,many,CASSEDRVQPQHF,TGTGCCAGCAGTGAAGACAGGGTTCAGCCCCAGCATTTT
TRBJ2-3,TRBV12-3/TRBV12-4,TRBD2,many,CASSLGPILAGDSDTQYF,TGTGCCAGCAGTTTGGGGCCAATACTAGCGGGAGACTCAGATACGCAGTATTTT
TRBJ2-2,TRBV19,TRBD1,few,CAKRADDRGTGELFF,TGTGCCAAGCGGGCTGACGACAGGGGAACCGGGGAGCTGTTTTTT
TRBJ2-7,TRBV5-1,-,many,CASSFRNEQYF,TGCGCCAGCAGCTTTCGGAACGAGCAGTACTTC
TRBJ2-7,TRBV4-3,-,few,CASSQSTISEMGYEQYF,TGCGCCAGCAGCCAATCGACCATCTCCGAAATGGGCTACGAGCAGTACTTC
TRBJ1-3,TRBV29-1,-,few,CSVGGRNSGNTIYF,TGCAGCGTTGGCGGGCGGAACTCTGGAAACACCATATATTTT
TRBJ1-6,TRBV13,-,many,CASRRLTEDFGGSPLHF,TGTGCCAGCAGGCGGTTGACCGAGGACTTCGGCGGTTCACCCCTCCACTTT
TRBJ2-6,TRBV11-2,-,-,CASSLDQGAGANVLTF,TGTGCCAGCAGCTTAGATCAAGGGGCTGGGGCCAACGTCCTGACTTTC
TRBJ2-3,TRBV7-7,TRBD2,few,CASSPSAGGRAWARDTQYF,TGTGCCAGCAGCCCAAGTGCCGGCGGGAGGGCCTGGGCAAGAGATACGCAGTATTTT
TRBJ2-6,TRBV18,-,few,CASSPVGDSGANVLTF,TGTGCCAGCTCCCCAGTAGGGGACTCTGGGGCCAACGTCCTGACTTTC
TRBJ2-2,TRBV10-1,-,-,CASSTGTPTGELFF,TGCGCCAGCAGTACCGGGACTCCCACCGGGGAGCTGTTTTTT
TRBJ1-2,TRBV28,TRBD1,many,CASSDRGRSEGYTF,TGTGCCAGCAGTGACAGGGGGCGGTCCGAGGGCTACACCTTC
TRBJ2-1,TRBV5-1,TRBD2,many,CASEPGGLAAIHEQFF,TGCGCCAGCGAACCGGGGGGGCTAGCTGCGATCCATGAGCAGTTCTTC
TRBJ1-1,TRBV28,-,-,CASNAFTEAFF,TGTGCCAGCAACGCGTTTACTGAAGCTTTCTTT
TRBJ1-2,TRBV11-2,TRBD1,many,CASSLESEDRVLQYGYTF,TGTGCCAGCAGCTTAGAATCTGAGGACAGGGTACTTCAATATGGCTACACCTTC
TRBJ1-4,TRBV6-1,-,-,CASSDQMGTNEKLFF,TGTGCCAGCAGTGACCAAATGGGGACTAATGAAAAACTGTTTTTT
TRBJ2-2,TRBV6-2/TRBV6-3,-,many,CASRPARGATGELFF,TGTGCCAGCAGACCCGCCCGGGGGGCGACCGGGGAGCTGTTTTTT
TRBJ2-3,TRBV19,-,many,CASRSFWQGGEDTQYF,TGTGCCAGTAGAAGCTTCTGGCAAGGCGGGGAAGATACGCAGTATTTT
TRBJ2-2,TRBV20-1,TRBD1,-,CSARAQQGLHGELFF,TGCAGTGCTAGGGCGCAACAGGGGTTACACGGGGAGCTGTTTTTT
TRBJ2-5,TRBV5-1,TRBD1,few,CASSLGQGGQETQYF,TGCGCCAGCAGCCTGGGACAGGGAGGGCAAGAGACCCAGTACTTC
TRBJ2-7,TRBV2,-,-,CASSFPPLTGYEQYF,TGTGCCAGCAGCTTCCCTCCGCTAACAGGATACGAGCAGTACTTC
TRBJ2-1,TRBV27,TRBD2,few,CASSTLGRGSYNEQFF,TGTGCCAGCAGTACCCTCGGGAGGGGCTCCTACAATGAGCAGTTCTTC
TRBJ1-1,TRBV2,-,many,CASSAPSGGPTEAFF,TGTGCCAGCAGCGCCCCGTCGGGGGGGCCCACTGAAGCTTTCTTT
TRBJ2-7,TRBV6-2/TRBV6-3,-,many,CASSSPLTYEQYF,TGTGCCAGCAGTTCGCCCCTGACCTACGAGCAGTACTTC
TRBJ2-6,TRBV28,-,few,CASSLHSGANVLTF,TGTGCCAGCAGTTTACACTCTGGGGCCAACGTCCTGACTTTC
TRBJ1-3,TRBV30,-,-,CAWRARGRDAVDSGNTIYF,TGTGCCTGGAGGGCCCGGGGTAGAGATGCCGTCGACTCTGGAAACACCATATATTTT
TRBJ2-7,TRBV7-2,TRBD2,-,CASTRTSESYEQYF,TGTGCCAGCACCCGGACTAGCGAATCCTACGAGCAGTACTTC
TRBJ1-2,TRBV13,-,many,CASSLGLGGGYTF,TGTGCCAGCAGCTTAGGCTTGGGCGGAGGCTACACCTTC
TRBJ2-5,TRBV30,-,many,CAWIRRGQETQYF,TGTGCCTGGATCAGACGAGGACAAGAGACCCAGTACTTC
TRBJ2-4,TRBV9,-,few,CASSAIPGRAKNIQYF,TGTGCCAGCAGCGCTATCCCGGGCCGAGCCAAAAACATTCAGTACTTC
TRBJ1-1,TRBV7-9,TRBD1,many,CASSSTGMTEAFF,TGTGCCAGCAGCTCGACAGGGATGACTGAAGCTTTCTTT
TRBJ2-5,TRBV19,-,many,CASKEEGGPKETQYF,TGTGCCAGTAAAGAGGAGGGGGGCCCTAAAGAGACCCAGTACTTC
TRBJ1-1,TRBV29-1,-,many,CSVEGRTSSPGTEAFF,TGCAGCGTTGAAGGGAGAACATCGTCGCCCGGCACTGAAGCTTTCTTT